These T cell receptor beta chains were read from a single sample in a study of blood T cell repertoires in COVID-19. The repertoire was sequenced with immunoSEQ multiplex PCR; TCRdb's copy has only in-frame clones and lacks some. This table has 190,000 or so clones, 85% to 90% appearing once. The source material was peripheral blood. The receptors come from a man aged 35 to 55 with active or convalescent COVID-19. Each CDR3 is given with its conserved first and last residue. The D gene is left open where the match is weak. The listing skips clone size in some rows; elsewhere it reads once, few, many or a size class.

clone size	J gene	D gene	V gene	CDR3 protein	CDR3 DNA
NA	TRBJ2-1	TRBD1	TRBV11-1	CASSPDIGQGNEQFF	TGTGCCAGCAGCCCAGATATCGGACAGGGCAATGAGCAGTTCTTC
NA	TRBJ2-7	TRBD1	TRBV30	CAWRPGQGSYEQYF	TGTGCCTGGAGACCGGGACAGGGTTCCTACGAGCAGTACTTC
NA	TRBJ2-7	NA	TRBV14	CASSLLPGVGEQYF	TGTGCCAGCAGCCTACTCCCCGGGGTGGGGGAGCAGTACTTC
NA	TRBJ1-4	TRBD1	TRBV27	CASSFIGQGEDEKLFF	TGTGCCAGCAGTTTCATCGGACAGGGCGAAGACGAAAAACTGTTTTTT
NA	TRBJ2-1	TRBD1	TRBV7-3	CASSPGTGSNEQFF	TGTGCCAGCAGCCCAGGGACAGGGAGCAATGAGCAGTTCTTC
NA	TRBJ2-3	TRBD2	TRBV27	CASQTLAGVSDTQYF	TGTGCCAGCCAGACACTAGCGGGGGTCTCAGATACGCAGTATTTT
NA	TRBJ1-2	NA	TRBV28	CASRENGYTF	TGTGCCTCCCGGGAGAATGGCTACACCTTC
few	TRBJ1-2	NA	TRBV5-6	CASNTWGGAGYGYTF	TGTGCCAGCAACACTTGGGGGGGAGCAGGCTATGGCTACACCTTC
NA	TRBJ2-3	TRBD1	TRBV6-5	CASSRDRGRDTQYF	TGTGCCAGCAGCCGGGACAGGGGGCGTGATACGCAGTATTTT
NA	TRBJ1-2	TRBD1	TRBV28	CASSLTAGQGINGYTF	TGTGCCAGCAGTTTAACAGCCGGACAGGGGATTAATGGCTACACCTTC
NA	TRBJ1-5	TRBD1	TRBV6-5	CASGTGETQPQHF	TGTGCCAGCGGGACAGGGGAGACTCAGCCCCAGCATTTT
NA	TRBJ1-1	NA	TRBV5-1	CASSLAGNTEAFF	TGCGCCAGCAGCTTGGCGGGTAACACTGAAGCTTTCTTT
NA	TRBJ2-6	TRBD2	TRBV7-3	CASSPGRLAGASGANVLTF	TGTGCCAGCAGCCCCGGACGGCTAGCGGGGGCTTCTGGGGCCAACGTCCTGACTTTC
NA	TRBJ1-5	NA	TRBV6-2/TRBV6-3	CASSPGRDNQPQHF	TGTGCCAGCAGCCCCGGGAGGGACAACCAGCCCCAGCATTTT
NA	TRBJ2-2	NA	TRBV4-3	CASSQAPGGYTGELFF	TGCGCCAGCAGCCAAGCCCCCGGGGGATACACCGGGGAGCTGTTTTTT
NA	TRBJ1-6	NA	TRBV27	CASSFDSSSYNSPLHF	TGTGCCAGCAGTTTTGACAGCAGCTCCTATAATTCACCCCTCCACTTT
few	TRBJ2-5	NA	TRBV7-2	CASSSYQETQYF	TGTGCCAGCAGCTCGTACCAAGAGACCCAGTACTTC
NA	TRBJ2-7	TRBD1	TRBV19	CASSTLTGGEQYF	TGTGCCAGTAGTACCTTAACAGGGGGCGAGCAGTACTTC
NA	TRBJ2-7	NA	TRBV5-1	CASSFGGALYEQYF	TGCGCCAGCAGCTTTGGAGGGGCCCTCTACGAGCAGTACTTC
NA	TRBJ1-2	NA	TRBV5-1	CASSLEQAYGYTF	TGCGCCAGCAGCTTGGAACAGGCCTATGGCTACACCTTC
NA	TRBJ1-4	NA	TRBV5-1	CASSLRAGLGEKLFF	TGCGCCAGCAGCTTGAGAGCAGGGCTGGGTGAAAAACTGTTTTTT
NA	TRBJ2-1	NA	TRBV6-2/TRBV6-3	CASSYTPGDSATASSYNEQFF	TGTGCCAGCAGTTACACCCCGGGGGACAGTGCCACTGCCAGCTCCTACAATGAGCAGTTCTTC
NA	TRBJ2-7	TRBD2	TRBV28	CASSLMAKGTRGEQYF	TGTGCCAGCAGTTTAATGGCAAAAGGGACTAGAGGTGAGCAGTACTTC
NA	TRBJ1-2	TRBD1	TRBV14	CASSRRQGDGYTF	TGTGCCAGCAGCCGACGACAGGGAGATGGCTACACCTTC
once	TRBJ2-5	TRBD2	TRBV7-7	CASTPLLGGETQYF	TGTGCTAGCACCCCCCTCCTGGGGGGGGAGACCCAGTACTTC
NA	TRBJ2-7	NA	TRBV6-5	CASSYYQGYEQYF	TGTGCCAGCAGTTACTACCAGGGTTACGAGCAGTACTTC